Listed below are T cell receptor beta chains from one sample, sequenced in a study of blood T cell repertoires in COVID-19. Measured with immunoSEQ multiplex PCR; TCRdb has only the in-frame clones, and not every one. The sample carries about 96,000 clones, roughly 89% recorded once. Source material: peripheral blood. The source of these receptors is a human donor with COVID-19, enrolled during active disease. The donor label of this sample is uncertain. Both conserved end residues are part of each CDR3. Fields, in order: V gene, clone size, J gene, D gene, CDR3 protein, CDR3 DNA. D genes are given only for firm matches. Some rows mark clone size as missing; the rest say once, few, many or name a class of expanded clone.

>TRBV3-1/TRBV3-2|NA|TRBJ2-3|NA
CASSQGNVATDTQYF
TGTGCCAGCAGCCAAGGAAACGTAGCAACAGATACGCAGTATTTT
>TRBV10-3|NA|TRBJ2-2|NA
CAISDRGANTGELFF
TGTGCCATCAGTGACAGGGGGGCGAACACCGGGGAGCTGTTTTTT
>TRBV7-2|NA|TRBJ1-5|TRBD1
CASRTGGREDQPQHF
TGTGCCAGCAGAACAGGGGGGAGGGAAGATCAGCCCCAGCATTTT
>TRBV25-1|NA|TRBJ2-5|NA
CASSRQPQETQYF
TGTGCCAGCTCCAGACAGCCCCAAGAGACCCAGTACTTC
>TRBV9|NA|TRBJ2-7|TRBD1
CASTRGWGDRLKGESSEQYF
TGTGCCAGCACCCGTGGCTGGGGGGACAGGTTGAAGGGGGAGTCCTCCGAGCAGTACTTC
>TRBV7-9|few|TRBJ1-1|NA
CASSLGLMNTEAFF
TGTGCCAGCAGCTTAGGGCTGATGAACACTGAAGCTTTCTTT
>TRBV5-1|NA|TRBJ2-7|NA
CASSHPTGLYEQYF
TGCGCCAGCAGCCATCCAACAGGGCTCTACGAGCAGTACTTC
>TRBV14|NA|TRBJ2-2|TRBD1
CASSQSGTGNTGELFF
TGTGCCAGCAGCCAATCCGGGACAGGGAACACCGGGGAGCTGTTTTTT
>TRBV4-1|NA|TRBJ1-5|NA
CASSQDEAGNQPQHF
TGCGCCAGCAGCCAAGATGAGGCAGGCAATCAGCCCCAGCATTTT
>TRBV7-3|NA|TRBJ2-3|TRBD2
CASSRRGGADTQYF
TGTGCCAGCAGCCGTCGGGGGGGAGCAGATACGCAGTATTTT
>TRBV5-4|NA|TRBJ2-2|TRBD2
CASSHLAGGPGRTGELFF
TGTGCCAGCAGCCACCTAGCGGGGGGGCCGGGAAGAACCGGGGAGCTGTTTTTT
>TRBV7-3|NA|TRBJ1-5|NA
CASSPTGWGQPQHF
TGTGCCAGCAGCCCTACAGGGTGGGGTCAGCCCCAGCATTTT
>TRBV5-1|once|TRBJ2-3|TRBD2
CASSLARGGSADTQYF
TGCGCCAGCAGCTTGGCGCGGGGGGGGTCCGCAGATACGCAGTATTTT
>TRBV6-5|NA|TRBJ1-1|NA
CASSYRQGNTEAFF
TGTGCCAGCAGTTACAGGCAGGGAAACACTGAAGCTTTCTTT
>TRBV5-4|NA|TRBJ1-5|NA
CASSLQGFNQPQHF
TGTGCCAGCAGCTTGCAGGGATTCAATCAGCCCCAGCATTTT
>TRBV10-3|NA|TRBJ2-1|TRBD1
CATEQGPYNEQFF
TGTGCCACCGAACAGGGGCCCTACAATGAGCAGTTCTTC
>TRBV2|NA|TRBJ2-7|NA
CASSAGGTVAYEQYF
TGTGCCAGCAGTGCGGGAGGGACAGTAGCCTACGAGCAGTACTTC
>TRBV11-3|NA|TRBJ1-2|NA
CASSQSRASLDGYTF
TGTGCCAGCAGCCAATCCCGGGCCTCACTAGATGGCTACACCTTC
>TRBV18|NA|TRBJ2-2|NA
CASSPQGTNTGELFF
TGTGCCAGCTCACCACAGGGGACGAACACCGGGGAGCTGTTTTTT
>TRBV3-1/TRBV3-2|few|TRBJ1-6|NA
CASSPRDGYGGYNSPLHF
TGTGCCAGCAGCCCCCGGGACGGGTACGGGGGCTATAATTCACCCCTCCACTTT
>TRBV24-1|NA|TRBJ2-2|NA
CATRETGNTGELFF
TGTGCCACCCGGGAGACGGGAAACACCGGGGAGCTGTTTTTT
>TRBV5-5|few|TRBJ1-6|TRBD1
CASSRYTGGPDSPLHF
TGTGCCAGCAGCAGATATACAGGGGGGCCCGATTCACCCCTCCACTTT
>TRBV6-6|NA|TRBJ2-3|TRBD2
CASRPGTSGGLKAQYF
TGTGCCAGCAGACCCGGGACTAGCGGGGGGCTTAAGGCGCAGTATTTT
>TRBV5-1|NA|TRBJ2-2|TRBD2
CASSLLTSGSVDTGELFF
TGCGCCAGCAGCTTGCTCACTAGCGGGAGTGTGGACACCGGGGAGCTGTTTTTT
>TRBV27|NA|TRBJ1-6|NA
CASSSLGVSNSPLHF
TGTGCCAGCAGTTCACTCGGGGTGAGTAATTCACCCCTCCACTTT
>TRBV24-1|NA|TRBJ1-3|TRBD1
CATSDSLSPTGQGPHWYGNTIYF
TGTGCCACCAGTGACTCACTCAGTCCCACGGGACAGGGCCCCCATTGGTACGGAAACACCATATATTTT
>TRBV11-2|NA|TRBJ1-1|NA
CASSLEYLNTEAFF
TGTGCCAGCAGCTTAGAGTATTTGAACACTGAAGCTTTCTTT
>TRBV3-1/TRBV3-2|NA|TRBJ2-3|TRBD2
CASSLALAGTTDTQYF
TGTGCCAGCAGCCTAGCTTTAGCGGGGACCACAGATACGCAGTATTTT
>TRBV19|NA|TRBJ1-2|TRBD1
CASSISRQGGNYGYTF
TGTGCCAGTAGTATTTCCCGACAGGGTGGGAACTATGGCTACACCTTC
>TRBV9|NA|TRBJ1-6|NA
CASSVDTESSPLHF
TGTGCCAGCAGCGTAGATACGGAGAGCTCACCCCTCCACTTT
>TRBV2|NA|TRBJ2-3|NA
CASSEDGPSKPTDTQYF
TGTGCCAGCAGTGAAGATGGGCCATCAAAACCCACAGATACGCAGTATTTT
>TRBV5-1|NA|TRBJ2-2|NA
CASSLAVTDTGELFF
TGCGCCAGCAGCTTGGCGGTTACCGACACCGGGGAGCTGTTTTTT
>TRBV10-3|NA|TRBJ2-5|NA
CAITGQSQETQYF
TGTGCCATCACCGGACAGTCCCAAGAGACCCAGTACTTC
>TRBV2|NA|TRBJ1-1|NA
CASSAPVGGDTEAFF
TGTGCCAGCAGTGCCCCGGTAGGGGGGGACACTGAAGCTTTCTTT
>TRBV12-3/TRBV12-4|NA|TRBJ1-1|TRBD1
CASSPGQRTEAFF
TGTGCCAGCAGCCCGGGACAGAGGACTGAAGCTTTCTTT
>TRBV5-1|NA|TRBJ1-3|NA
CASSIQRGPGNTIYF
TGCGCCAGCAGCATCCAGAGAGGGCCCGGAAACACCATATATTTT
>TRBV19|NA|TRBJ1-2|TRBD1
CASSPRQGWGNYGYTF
TGTGCCAGTAGTCCCCGACAGGGTTGGGGTAACTATGGCTACACCTTC
>TRBV19|NA|TRBJ2-3|NA
CASSPGLYRWTDTQYF
TGTGCCAGTAGTCCGGGACTTTATAGATGGACAGATACGCAGTATTTT
>TRBV5-1|NA|TRBJ1-5|NA
CASSLESGNQPQHF
TGCGCCAGCAGCTTGGAGTCAGGGAATCAGCCCCAGCATTTT
>TRBV2|NA|TRBJ1-1|NA
CASSEGGAYTEAFF
TGTGCCAGCAGTGAGGGGGGAGCGTACACTGAAGCTTTCTTT
>TRBV29-1|NA|TRBJ1-1|NA
CSVETSMNTEAFF
TGCAGCGTTGAAACATCGATGAACACTGAAGCTTTCTTT
>TRBV6-1|once|TRBJ1-4|NA
CASSEANRLDSNEKLFF
TGTGCCAGCAGTGAAGCAAACCGCTTAGACTCCAATGAAAAACTGTTTTTT
>TRBV27|NA|TRBJ1-5|NA
CASSLTVLSNQPQHF
TGTGCCAGCAGTTTAACGGTCCTGAGCAATCAGCCCCAGCATTTT
>TRBV3-1/TRBV3-2|medium-sized|TRBJ2-2|NA
CASSPRPGGTWTGELFF
TGTGCCAGCAGCCCTAGACCAGGGGGGACTTGGACCGGGGAGCTGTTTTTT
>TRBV5-1|NA|TRBJ1-2|NA
CASSTLDSNYGYTF
TGCGCCAGCAGCACCCTGGACAGTAACTATGGCTACACCTTC
>TRBV25-1|NA|TRBJ2-3|TRBD2
CASSNRLARNTDTQYF
TGTGCCAGCAGTAACCGACTAGCGAGGAACACAGATACGCAGTATTTT
>TRBV19|few|TRBJ2-7|TRBD1
CASSPRGDRGHEQYF
TGTGCCAGTAGCCCGAGGGGGGACAGGGGCCACGAGCAGTACTTC
>TRBV6-2/TRBV6-3|NA|TRBJ1-5|TRBD1
CASSYSLRQGQTHQPQHF
TGTGCCAGCAGTTACTCCCTCCGACAGGGGCAAACTCATCAGCCCCAGCATTTT
>TRBV11-2|NA|TRBJ1-2|TRBD1
CASSLDPGGSYGYTF
TGTGCCAGCAGCTTAGATCCAGGGGGCAGCTATGGCTACACCTTC
>TRBV6-5|NA|TRBJ2-2|NA
CASSYRTVDTGELFF
TGTGCCAGCAGTTACAGGACAGTGGATACCGGGGAGCTGTTTTTT
>TRBV10-3|once|TRBJ2-1|TRBD2
CAISVRGSGSLLNEQFF
TGTGCCATCAGTGTTCGGGGTAGCGGGAGTCTACTTAATGAGCAGTTCTTC
>TRBV5-4|NA|TRBJ2-1|TRBD2
CASSFSGGDEQFF
TGTGCCAGCAGCTTCAGCGGGGGCGATGAGCAGTTCTTC
>TRBV5-4|NA|TRBJ1-2|NA
CASSLGLLSEGINYGYTF
TGTGCCAGCAGCTTGGGGCTTTTATCCGAGGGAATTAACTATGGCTACACCTTC
>TRBV6-5|NA|TRBJ2-5|TRBD2
CASSRGGQETQYF
TGTGCCAGCAGCCGGGGGGGTCAAGAGACCCAGTACTTC
>TRBV27|NA|TRBJ1-4|NA
CASKLSRDYEKLFF
TGTGCCAGCAAGTTGTCCCGTGACTATGAAAAACTGTTTTTT
>TRBV2|NA|TRBJ1-1|NA
CASSLSRRNTEAFF
TGTGCCAGCAGCCTTAGTCGGAGGAACACTGAAGCTTTCTTT
>TRBV5-1|few|TRBJ1-6|NA
CASSLGSSYNSPLHF
TGCGCCAGCAGCTTGGGGAGCTCCTATAATTCACCCCTCCACTTT
>TRBV2|once|TRBJ1-2|TRBD1
CASSSGTGPNYGYTF
TGTGCCAGCAGTTCCGGGACAGGGCCTAACTATGGCTACACCTTC